This T cell receptor beta chain was documented in a study of shared clonotypes between healthy human individuals (dated by TCRdb to between 2020 and 2021). At the level of the whole study: A few men and two women, aged 18 to 49 years, made up the cohort. Each donor's leukapheresis produced roughly between roughly 0.85 and 10 billion PBMCs. For each donor, three plates each were used for CD4 naive and CD4 memory, two plates were used for CD8 naive, and one plate was used for CD8 memory. To increase sequencing depth and limit assay-specific biases, different laboratories used diverse techniques to prepare libraries and sequence TCR repertoires. Blood TCR repertoires of about five healthy adults were deeply sequenced to estimate repertoire size and the extent of clonotype sharing between individuals. What the authors observed across the whole study: Because the study included only a small number of donors, the genetic and exposure-history diversity represented was limited. Estimated clonotype richness was generally larger for naive than for memory subsets. Only blood was sampled, and tissue TCR repertoires likely differ from those in blood. Pairwise subsampling indicated that sequencing depth was expected to affect the degree of clonotype sharing among donors. About 5% of naive CD4, 3.5% of naive CD8, approximately 2.2% of memory CD4, and approximately 0.39% of memory CD8 clonotypes were shared across a handful of donors. Compared with non-shared clonotypes, clonotypes shared by all four sorted-subset donors had higher generation probabilities. Incomplete sequencing was indicated by rarefaction of sorted-subset datasets, despite the large sequencing depth.

As encoded in the germline V gene (reference sequence), CDR1 is SEHNR while CDR2 is FQNEAQ. The CDR3 has 15 amino acids, counting the end cysteine and phenylalanine. Only the CDR3 DNA is retained, 45 bases long and in frame from the first base. The germline ends are 16 bases apart after V is trimmed by 8 bases and J by 0 bases. Using the deep immunoSEQ assay, TCR CDR3 regions were amplified from genomic DNA by multiplex PCR. Genomic DNA extracted from each cell subset was distributed evenly over all wells of several immunoSEQ 96-well plates, and each plate served as one replicate. For sorted subsets, approximately 200 ng of genomic DNA, equivalent to 25,000 to 35,000 T cell genomes, went into each replicate PCR. Purified libraries were quantified with a Qubit 3.0 fluorometer, sized on a Bioanalyzer 2100, and re-quantified with the KAPA Library Quantification kit. A separate single-read 150-cycle Illumina NextSeq 550 flow cell was used to sequence each immunoSEQ 96-well plate. In the original analysis: Because the immunoSEQ output included only junctional sequences and no quality scores, the filtering could not be the same as the filtering used for full-length reads. Sequences were annotated with PyIR, a Python wrapper for IgBLAST v1.9, and V/J genes and CDR3 were assigned using IMGT germline references. Any read was removed if the V/J assignment was weak (E-value above 1e-6), the CDR3 was missing, or the read contained stop codons, out-of-frame junctions, or ambiguous translated residues. V3J clonotypes were defined by identical inferred V gene, J gene, and CDR3 amino acid sequence. The percentage overlap between two repertoires was calculated by dividing the number of shared unique clonotypes by the size of the smaller repertoire. Three approaches were used to assess repertoire richness: RTK rarefaction, the Chao1 estimator, and Recon v2.1 estimates of unobserved clonotypes. Generation probabilities for all TCRbeta clonotypes obtained by the gDNA method from four donors were computed using OLGA. TCRdb obtained this table from immuneACCESS and retained in-frame rearrangements with V and J assigned. These tables miss some clones; where compared with another copy, unresolved V genes account for less than half of the shortfall, and the remainder is unexplained. V, J and clone size are taken as reported in that table, and D and trimming were inferred from the DNA itself. The sample includes around 2,000,000 clones, with 93% observed a single time. The ten largest clones add up to under 2% of the sample.

As to this clone: The antigen it binds to is not known. Within one base of it there is no much larger clone, and no base qualities were kept.

For the CD8 naive samples, CD45RO-negative cells were positively selected for CCR7, yielding a CD45RA+CCR7+ population from which TemRA cells were excluded. The donors were healthy, HIV-negative adults who had no recently reported acute infections or vaccinations. Every donor was a Caucasian adult residing in Nashville, Tennessee, USA. Blood was obtained by leukapheresis, after which PBMCs were separated by Ficoll-Histopaque density gradient centrifugation and cryopreserved in liquid nitrogen vapor phase. Purity and quantity of every magnetically sorted T cell population were checked by analytical flow cytometry. Genomic DNA was isolated from every sorted fraction and measured by UV absorbance on a Nanodrop 2000c.

The sequenced sample consisted of naive CD8+ T cells from PBMCs. The meaning of the sample's cell subset or site label: CD45RA+CCR7+. This receptor was identified in a man aged 18-30 years in good health. Some clones in this sample may be carry-over from other donors' samples. The rearrangement joined TRBV7-9 to TRBJ1-1; no D gene is confidently identified. The CDR3 protein sequence reads: CASGRLEIMNTEAFF. The bases are TGTGCCAGCGGTAGACTCGAAATTATGAACACTGAAGCTTTCTTT.